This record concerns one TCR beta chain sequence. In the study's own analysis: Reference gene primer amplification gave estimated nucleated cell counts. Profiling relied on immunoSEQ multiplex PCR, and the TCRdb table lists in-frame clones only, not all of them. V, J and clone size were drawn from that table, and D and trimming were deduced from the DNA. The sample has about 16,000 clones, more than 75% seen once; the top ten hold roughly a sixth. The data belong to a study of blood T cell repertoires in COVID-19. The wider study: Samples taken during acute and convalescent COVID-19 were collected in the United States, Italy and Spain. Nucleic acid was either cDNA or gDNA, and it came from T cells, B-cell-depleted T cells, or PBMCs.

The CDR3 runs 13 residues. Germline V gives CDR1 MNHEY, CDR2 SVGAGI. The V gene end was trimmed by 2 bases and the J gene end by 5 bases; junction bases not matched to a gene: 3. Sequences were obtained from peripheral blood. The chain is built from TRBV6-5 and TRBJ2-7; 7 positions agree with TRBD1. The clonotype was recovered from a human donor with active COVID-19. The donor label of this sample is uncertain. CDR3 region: CASSYRGPNEQYF. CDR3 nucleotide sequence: TGTGCCAGCAGTTACAGGGGGCCCAACGAGCAGTACTTC.